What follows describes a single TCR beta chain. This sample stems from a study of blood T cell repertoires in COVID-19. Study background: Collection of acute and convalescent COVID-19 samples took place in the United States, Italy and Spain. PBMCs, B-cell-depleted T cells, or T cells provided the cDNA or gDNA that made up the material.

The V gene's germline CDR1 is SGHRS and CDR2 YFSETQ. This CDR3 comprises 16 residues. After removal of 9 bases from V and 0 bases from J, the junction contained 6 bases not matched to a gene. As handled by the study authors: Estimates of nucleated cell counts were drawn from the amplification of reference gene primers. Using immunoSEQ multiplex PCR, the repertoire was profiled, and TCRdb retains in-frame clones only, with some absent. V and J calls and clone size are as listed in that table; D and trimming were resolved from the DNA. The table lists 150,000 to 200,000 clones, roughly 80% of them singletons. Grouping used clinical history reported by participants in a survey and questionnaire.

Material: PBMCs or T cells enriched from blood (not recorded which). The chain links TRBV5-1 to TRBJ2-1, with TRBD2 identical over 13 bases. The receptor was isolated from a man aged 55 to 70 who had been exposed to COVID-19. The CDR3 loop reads CATQTSGGSSYNEQFF. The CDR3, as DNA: TGCGCCACTCAGACTAGCGGGGGGAGCTCCTACAATGAGCAGTTCTTC.